This T cell receptor (beta chain) was documented in a study of cytomegalovirus exposure and HLA in healthy donors. V was trimmed by 6 bases and J by 8 bases, leaving 7 bases between them. CDR3 size: 10 residues. Germline V gene data show CDR1 as SNHLY and CDR2 as FYNNEI. Points from the study as a whole: The availability of immune exposure information extended only to CMV serostatus. HLA allele associations emerged for 17,000 or so TCR beta sequences in a later analysis, at 0.05 false discovery rate. In a later analysis, a missense DCLRE1C variant was linked to TCR beta V- and J-gene trimming. Most subjects' HLA-A and HLA-B alleles were reportedly predicted from TCR beta sequences.

Concerning this clone itself: Its antigen is unidentified.

The PCR contained 60 Vbeta and 13 Jbeta primers. Clones were read by immunoSEQ multiplex PCR, and TCRdb kept only the in-frame ones, dropping some. This sample has under 200,000 clones, with 60% to 80% found just once. The sample taken for sequencing was PBMCs. This clonotype was obtained from a woman aged 25 to 45 in good health and CMV-seronegative. J is TRBJ1-2 and V is TRBV2, with D possibly TRBD1 on 5 matching bases. CDR3 protein: CASRAGGYTF. Written as DNA, the CDR3 is TGTGCCAGCAGGGCAGGGGGCTACACCTTC.